These 9 T cell receptor beta chains share one sample of origin, sequenced in a study of control samples from healthy donors and cancer patients. Generated by immunoSEQ multiplex PCR, the TCRdb table keeps only in-frame clones and is missing some. The data show about 150,000 clones, over 85% seen once. The sequencing input was blood. These receptors originate from a man aged 50-59 years in good health.

Written as DNA, the CDR3 is TGTGCCAGCATTCTGGGGGGGTTCGCTGAAGCTTTCTTT. It yields the protein CASILGGFAEAFF. The chain couples TRBV12-3 or TRBV12-4 to TRBJ1-1; tentatively, D is TRBD1 (5 bases). The CDR3 length is 13 residues. Trimming cost V 7 bases and J 6 bases, with 15 bases left between them.

The V gene is TRBV6-6, the J gene TRBJ1-5, with a tentative D call TRBD1 (5 bases). This CDR3 spans 13 amino acids. Germline loops: CDR1 MNHNY, CDR2 SVGAGI (reference sequence). Between the trimmed V and J ends, which lost 10 bases and 3 bases, there was a span of 13 bases. The CDR3 spells CATRDQNNQPQHF. The CDR3 DNA sequence: TGTGCCACGAGGGACCAAAACAATCAGCCCCAGCATTTT.

The genes are TRBV5-4 and TRBJ2-7; 7 nucleotides line up with TRBD2. Trimming cost V 4 bases and J 5 bases; bases outside gene matches: 15. This CDR3 region has 16 residues. CDR1 SGHNT and CDR2 YYREEE come from the germline V gene (reference sequence). The CDR3 here is CASSAKRGLERNEQYF. The CDR3 bases are TGTGCCAGCAGCGCGAAACGAGGACTAGAGCGGAACGAGCAGTACTTC.

This rearrangement joins TRBV12-3 or TRBV12-4 to TRBJ2-3, with a possible D match to TRBD2 (5 bases). The CDR3 covers 12 residues. With 6 bases removed from V and 5 bases from J, the gap between germline ends came to 9 bases. The CDR3 nucleotides are TGTGCCAGCAGCTTACGGGGAGATACGCAGTATTTT. It translates to CASSLRGDTQYF.

The rearrangement uses TRBV27 and TRBJ2-3; no firm D call. The CDR3 has 14 amino acids. Trimming took off 2 bases at V and 0 bases at J, with 6 bases between the two ends. CDR1 and CDR2 from the germline V gene are MNHEY and SMNVEV (reference sequence). CDR3 nucleotides: TGTGCCAGCAGTTTACAAACTAGCACAGATACGCAGTATTTT. It encodes CASSLQTSTDTQYF.

This clone was observed a few times. V gene TRBV7-5 combines with J gene TRBJ1-5; TRBD1, the table's D call, was not compared with the DNA. TRBV7-5 has pseudogene status. CDR3 length: 15 amino acids. The CDR3 DNA is TGTGCCAGAAGCCCGGGACAAGCACTCAATCAGCCCCAGCATTTT. It translates to CARSPGQALNQPQHF.

This clone was counted once. The V and J genes are TRBV5-4 and TRBJ2-3; 11 bases fit TRBD2. Trimming took 5 bases from V and 3 from J; bases not matched to a gene: 5. The germline CDR1 and CDR2 sequences are SGHNT and YYREEE (reference sequence). The CDR3 totals 15 residues. The DNA of the CDR3 is TGTGCCAGCAGGTCCACTAGCGGGAGTACAGATACGCAGTATTTT. Protein: CASRSTSGSTDTQYF.

The rearrangement links TRBV5-1 to TRBJ1-4, with a tentative D call TRBD1 (6 bases). There are 14 residues in the CDR3. CDR1 and CDR2 (germline): SGHRS, YFSETQ. V shed 4 bases and J shed 3 bases, with 10 bases lying between them. In DNA form, the CDR3 reads TGCGCCAGCAGCCCGGACAGTCCTAATGAAAAACTGTTTTTT. Its protein is CASSPDSPNEKLFF.

V usage is TRBV18 and J usage is TRBJ2-5; TRBD2 matches at 9 bases. V lost 3 bases, J lost 5 bases, and 7 bases stayed unmatched. The CDR3 length is 15 residues. The germline V gene encodes CDR1 KGHSH and CDR2 LQKENI. CDR3 in DNA: TGTGCCAGCTCACCTTTAGCGGGAGCAGGCGAGACCCAGTACTTC. Translating gives CASSPLAGAGETQYF. Complete variable domain (other parts from reference TRBV18 and TRBJ2-5): NAGVMQNPRHLVRRRGQEARLRCSPMKGHSHVYWYRQLPEEGLKFMVYLQKENIIDESGMPKERFSAEFPKEGPSILRIQQVVRGDSAAYFCASSPLAGAGETQYFGPGTRLLVL.